This T cell receptor beta chain was identified during a study of T-cell reconstitution after alpha-beta-depleted transplantation in children. V gave up 5 bases and J gave up 0 bases, with 14 bases separating them. This CDR3 spans 16 amino acids. Preparing the TCRbeta library involved the use of unique molecular identifiers. TCRdb fed the PCR reads into MiXCR, producing one record per CDR3 protein. This sample carries 330,000 or so distinct CDR3 sequences, about 9.3% of them seen once, and the ten largest clones take 2.4%. The source was PBMCs from the stem cell graft donor, collected from the stem cell graft. V gene TRBV12-3 or TRBV12-4 combines with J gene TRBJ1-3; D is unresolved. This TCR was recovered from a human donor who donated a stem cell graft to a child with acute lymphoblastic leukemia. CDR3 nucleotides: TGTGCCAGCAGTCCCCGGACGGTTTTCTCTGGAAACACCATATATTTT. Translation: CASSPRTVFSGNTIYF.